This record covers a single T cell receptor (beta chain). Its antigen remains unidentified. The data belong to a study of T cell repertoires in cytomegalovirus infection. Study-level information: Well-studied HLA-B-restricted CMV epitopes were used in the study alongside recently identified HLA-C-restricted ones.

One entry per CDR3 protein, called by TCRdb with MiXCR from the reads. The data contain around 230,000 distinct CDR3 sequences, about 40% of them singletons. Germline loops: CDR1 MNHEY, CDR2 SMNVEV (reference sequence). Losses at the gene ends were 3 bases for V and 0 bases for J; bases not matched to a gene: 4. This CDR3 is 15 amino acids long. The sample in question was CD8+ T cells from cultured PBMCs, obtained from culture after CMV antigen stimulation. The J gene is TRBJ2-7, the V gene TRBV27, with 8 positions matching TRBD1. The sequence was obtained from a human donor in good health (CMV status not recorded). Some clones in this sample may be carry-over from other donors' samples. The CDR3 DNA follows: TGTGCCAGCAGTTTTCACAGGGGGAGCTCCTACGAGCAGTACTTC. It yields the protein CASSFHRGSSYEQYF.